This T cell receptor (beta chain) appears in the sequencing data of a study of siplizumab effects on memory and regulatory T cells. Findings of the study overall: Unstimulated subsets accounted for the mapping of only a minor share of the clones that were alloreactive. Left unconfirmed was the suppressive function of proliferating Tregs from siplizumab cultures. Roughly 75-95% of proliferating CD4+ or CD8+ clones lacked an assignable naive or memory phenotype.

Assaying covered roughly 92,000 TCR templates per sample. Using immunoSEQ multiplex PCR, the repertoire was profiled, and TCRdb retains in-frame clones only, with some absent. Here the sample spans approximately 46,000 clones, roughly 92% being singletons. Of note for this clone: Antigen: not known.

CDR1 ENHRY and CDR2 SYGVKD come from the germline V gene. The length of the CDR3 is 16 residues. V was pared by 3 bases and J by 1 base, with 15 bases between. The chain combines TRBV10-3 with TRBJ1-2, with D possibly TRBD1 on 5 matching bases. This sequence originates from a human donor in good health. The specimen was CD8+ T cells sorted from blood. CDR3 amino acids: CAISDDIGGVNYGYTF. The CDR3 DNA reads TGTGCCATCAGTGACGATATTGGGGGGGTTAACTATGGCTACACCTTC.